The 8 T cell receptor beta chains listed next were all sequenced from one sample in a study of blood T cell repertoires in COVID-19. Sequencing used immunoSEQ multiplex PCR; TCRdb keeps in-frame clones, though not all of them. The sample holds a few hundred thousand clones, about 90% seen once. Source material: peripheral blood. These receptors all stem from a woman aged 50 to 65 with acute or convalescent COVID-19.

This sequence joins TRBV7-2 and TRBJ1-1; the match to TRBD1 covers 7 bases. The CDR3 has 13 amino acids. CDR1 is SGHTA and CDR2 is FQGNSA in the germline V gene. The junction had 9 bases not matched to a gene; V was cut back by 3 bases and J by 11 bases. The CDR3 protein is CASSLTGPRGAFF. CDR3 coding DNA: TGTGCCAGCAGCTTGACAGGCCCCAGGGGGGCTTTCTTT.

This clone was recorded a few times. The rearrangement uses TRBV2 and TRBJ2-2; 8 nucleotides agree with TRBD1. Germline trimming cut 8 bases from V and 5 bases from J; bases unmatched to any gene: 10. This CDR3 has 15 amino acids. The germline V gene has CDR1 SNHLY and CDR2 FYNNEI. DNA of the CDR3: TGTGCCAGCGGGGGTAGGGACAGGCCAACCGGGGAGCTGTTTTTT. Translation: CASGGRDRPTGELFF.

The CDR3 sequence is CASRPGLFYNEQFF. The CDR3 DNA follows: TGTGCCAGCAGACCGGGACTATTCTACAATGAGCAGTTCTTC. This chain connects TRBV27 to TRBJ2-1; 7 nucleotides align to TRBD2. V dropped 6 bases and J dropped 3; count of bases not matched to a gene: 5. Germline V lookup: CDR1 MNHEY, CDR2 SMNVEV (reference sequence). This CDR3 comprises 14 residues.

This chain uses TRBV4-2 with TRBJ1-1, with 7 bases identical to TRBD1. CDR3 length: 13 amino acids. Germline trimming cut 6 bases from V and 10 bases from J; bases unmatched to any gene: 11. Germline CDR1 is LGHNA and CDR2 is YNFKEQ. The CDR3 DNA reads as TGTGCCAGCAGTCTGAAAAGGGACAGTGGAGCTTTCTTT. Amino acids: CASSLKRDSGAFF.

The chain joins TRBV7-2 to TRBJ2-7; TRBD2 matches 11 bases. In germline, CDR1 is SGHTA, CDR2 FQGNSA. The CDR3 runs 16 residues. V was clipped by 5 bases and J by 4 bases; unmatched bases: 10. The CDR3 here is CASSPRTSGYAYEQYF. The CDR3, as DNA: TGTGCCAGCAGCCCGAGGACTAGCGGGTACGCTTACGAGCAGTACTTC.

This rearrangement joins TRBV2 to TRBJ1-2; D unclear. The CDR3 is 11 amino acids. The V and J ends lost 8 bases and 1 base respectively, with 5 bases between them. Per germline, CDR1 SNHLY and CDR2 FYNNEI. For the CDR3, the DNA is TGTGCCAGCGGCGGTAACTATGGCTACACCTTC. Its translation is CASGGNYGYTF. The entire variable domain, with the rest obtained from reference TRBV2 and TRBJ1-2, is as follows: EPEVTQTPSHQVTQMGQEVILRCVPISNHLYFYWYRQILGQKVEFLVSFYNNEISEKSEIFDDQFSVERPDGSNFTLKIRSTKLEDSAMYFCASGGNYGYTFGSGTRLTVV.

This chain joins TRBV30 and TRBJ1-2; TRBD1 aligns across 7 bases. V lost 5 bases, J lost 2 bases, and 8 bases stayed unmatched. From germline, CDR1 is GTSNPN and CDR2 SVGIG (reference sequence). This CDR3 is 14 amino acids long. Written as DNA, the CDR3 is TGTGCCTGGGGCCCGACGGGACAGAACTATGGCTACACCTTC. This sequence encodes CAWGPTGQNYGYTF.

The CDR3 loop reads CASSSRASGSEETQYF. DNA of the CDR3: TGTGCCAGCAGCTCGAGGGCTAGCGGGAGTGAAGAGACCCAGTACTTC. The rearrangement joins TRBV5-4 to TRBJ2-5; TRBD2 aligns across 10 bases. Germline CDR1 is SGHNT and CDR2 is YYREEE (reference sequence). V gave up 3 bases and J gave up 3 bases; unmatched junction bases: 8. The CDR3 is 16 amino acids.